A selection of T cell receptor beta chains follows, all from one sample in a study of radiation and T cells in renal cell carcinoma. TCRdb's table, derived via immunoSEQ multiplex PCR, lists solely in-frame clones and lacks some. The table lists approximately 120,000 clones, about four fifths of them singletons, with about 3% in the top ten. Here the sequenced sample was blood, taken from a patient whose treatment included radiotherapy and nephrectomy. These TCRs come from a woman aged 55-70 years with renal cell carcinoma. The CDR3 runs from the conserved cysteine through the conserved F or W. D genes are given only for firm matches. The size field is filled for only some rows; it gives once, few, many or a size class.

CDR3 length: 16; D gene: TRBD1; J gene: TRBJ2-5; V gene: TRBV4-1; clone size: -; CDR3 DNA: TGCGCCAGCAGCCAAGCGGGACAGTGGGTCGCGGAGACCCAGTACTTC; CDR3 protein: CASSQAGQWVAETQYF
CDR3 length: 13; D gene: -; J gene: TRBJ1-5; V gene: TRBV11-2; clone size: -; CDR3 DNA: TGTGCCAGCAGCTTATCGTCCGGGCAGCCCCAGCATTTT; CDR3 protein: CASSLSSGQPQHF
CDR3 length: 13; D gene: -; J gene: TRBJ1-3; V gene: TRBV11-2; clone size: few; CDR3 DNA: TGTGCCAGCAGCTTAAATTCCCGAAACACCATATATTTT; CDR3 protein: CASSLNSRNTIYF
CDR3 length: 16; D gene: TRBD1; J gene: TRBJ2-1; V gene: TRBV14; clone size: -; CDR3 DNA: TGTGCCAGCAGCCAGCACCGGGACAGGGCCGACAATGAGCAGTTCTTC; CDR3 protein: CASSQHRDRADNEQFF
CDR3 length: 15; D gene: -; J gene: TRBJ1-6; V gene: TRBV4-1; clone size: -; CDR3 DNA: TGCGCCAGCAGTACTACGACAGGTCACAATTCACCCCTCCACTTT; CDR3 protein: CASSTTTGHNSPLHF
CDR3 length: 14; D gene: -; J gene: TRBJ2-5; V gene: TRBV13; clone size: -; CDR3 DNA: TGTGCCAGCAGCTTAGGCGGGGGCGGAGAGACCCAGTACTTC; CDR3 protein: CASSLGGGGETQYF
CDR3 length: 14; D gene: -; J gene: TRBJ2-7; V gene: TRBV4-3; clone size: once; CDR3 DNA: TGCGCCAGCAGCCGTACCGAAGGGAGCGACGAGCAGTACTTC; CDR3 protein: CASSRTEGSDEQYF
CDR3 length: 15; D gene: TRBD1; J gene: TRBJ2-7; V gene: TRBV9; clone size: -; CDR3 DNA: TGTGCCAGCAGCGCTTTAGACAGGGGTGGACACGAGCAGTACTTC; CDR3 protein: CASSALDRGGHEQYF
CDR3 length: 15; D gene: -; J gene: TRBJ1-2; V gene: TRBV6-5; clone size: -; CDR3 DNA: TGTGCCAGCAGACGCTCCCCTACGGGCGTCCCGGGCTACACCTTC; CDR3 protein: CASRRSPTGVPGYTF
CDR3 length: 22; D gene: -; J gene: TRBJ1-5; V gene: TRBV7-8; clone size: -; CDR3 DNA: TGTGCCAGCAGCTTAGGGATCACTCGAACGCTAACCACAAGTACTTTAGATCAGCCCCAGCATTTT; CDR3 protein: CASSLGITRTLTTSTLDQPQHF
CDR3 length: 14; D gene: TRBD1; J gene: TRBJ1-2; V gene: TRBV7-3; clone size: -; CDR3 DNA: TGTGCCAGCAGCCCGGGACAGCAGACATCTGGCTACACCTTC; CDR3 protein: CASSPGQQTSGYTF